A selection of T cell receptor beta chains follows, all from one sample in a study of lymphopenia after photon versus proton radiotherapy. Produced via immunoSEQ multiplex PCR; TCRdb's table is partial and in-frame only. The sample lists approximately 80,000 clones; more than 70% were seen once. The sequenced sample was peripheral blood, obtained from a patient treated with proton-based radiotherapy. Every receptor here comes from a man in his sixties with pancreatic cancer. Each CDR3 is given with its conserved first and last residue. The D gene is left open where the match is weak. The size field is filled for only some rows; it gives once, few, many or a size class.

size: NA; J: TRBJ2-1; length: 15; D: NA; V: TRBV5-5; DNA: TGTGCCAGCAGCTTCCGAGATTCTTCTTACAATGAGCAGTTCTTC; CDR3: CASSFRDSSYNEQFF
size: NA; J: TRBJ2-7; length: 13; D: NA; V: TRBV2; DNA: TGTGCCAGCAGGTCAGGACTAACCTACGAGCAGTACTTC; CDR3: CASRSGLTYEQYF
size: NA; J: TRBJ2-3; length: 14; D: NA; V: TRBV25-1; DNA: TGTGCCAGCAAAGGGGGGGCAAGGACAGATACGCAGTATTTT; CDR3: CASKGGARTDTQYF
size: NA; J: TRBJ1-1; length: 14; D: NA; V: TRBV9; DNA: TGTGCCAGCAGCTCTGGGGTGGGGAACACTGAAGCTTTCTTT; CDR3: CASSSGVGNTEAFF
size: NA; J: TRBJ1-1; length: 16; D: NA; V: TRBV6-1; DNA: TGTGCCAGCAGTGAAGCGCCCCGGTTCCCTGGGGCTGAAGCTTTCTTT; CDR3: CASSEAPRFPGAEAFF
size: NA; J: TRBJ2-7; length: 15; D: TRBD2; V: TRBV7-9; DNA: TGTGCCAGCAGCCCCCTACTAGCGGGAGCCGACGAGCAGTACTTC; CDR3: CASSPLLAGADEQYF
size: NA; J: TRBJ2-7; length: 16; D: TRBD1; V: TRBV28; DNA: TGTGCCAGCAGTAAGACATGGACAGGGGCCTCCTACGAGCAGTACTTC; CDR3: CASSKTWTGASYEQYF
size: NA; J: TRBJ2-1; length: 19; D: TRBD2; V: TRBV30; DNA: TGTGCCTGGAGATCTCTTGGTAGCGGGAGAAAGGTATCCTACAATGAGCAGTTCTTC; CDR3: CAWRSLGSGRKVSYNEQFF
size: NA; J: TRBJ1-1; length: 13; D: NA; V: TRBV18; DNA: TGTGCCAGCTCAACGACAGCGAACACTGAAGCTTTCTTT; CDR3: CASSTTANTEAFF
size: NA; J: TRBJ2-3; length: 13; D: NA; V: TRBV5-4; DNA: TGTGCCAGCAGCTCACACTTCGCAGATACGCAGTATTTT; CDR3: CASSSHFADTQYF
size: NA; J: TRBJ2-2; length: 17; D: TRBD2; V: TRBV27; DNA: TGTGCCAGCAGTTTATTAGCGGGAGTCGGGAACACCGGGGAGCTGTTTTTT; CDR3: CASSLLAGVGNTGELFF
size: NA; J: TRBJ1-4; length: 12; D: NA; V: TRBV5-5; DNA: TGTGCCAGCAGCCGTATCGGTGGGAAACTGTTTTTT; CDR3: CASSRIGGKLFF
size: NA; J: TRBJ2-5; length: 15; D: NA; V: TRBV9; DNA: TGTGCCAGCAGCGGAGGGACCTTAGGGCAAGAGACCCAGTACTTC; CDR3: CASSGGTLGQETQYF
size: NA; J: TRBJ2-7; length: 15; D: NA; V: TRBV9; DNA: TGTGCCAGCAGCGTAGGCCCAGCGGCTGACAACGAGCAGTACTTC; CDR3: CASSVGPAADNEQYF
size: NA; J: TRBJ2-7; length: 14; D: NA; V: TRBV6-7; DNA: TGTGCCAGCAGTGAATTAAACAGGGCCTACGAGCAGTACTTC; CDR3: CASSELNRAYEQYF
size: once; J: TRBJ2-6; length: 13; D: NA; V: TRBV29-1; DNA: TGCAGCGCCCTGATCCAGGGGGCCAACGTCCTGACTTTC; CDR3: CSALIQGANVLTF
size: NA; J: TRBJ2-7; length: 13; D: TRBD2; V: TRBV7-6; DNA: TGTGCCAGCAGCTTGAAGCGGGATGGGGAGCAGTACTTC; CDR3: CASSLKRDGEQYF
size: once; J: TRBJ2-5; length: 15; D: TRBD2; V: TRBV4-3; DNA: TGCGCCAGCAGACGGGGCGGGGGGCCGGAAGAGACCCAGTACTTC; CDR3: CASRRGGGPEETQYF
size: NA; J: TRBJ1-2; length: 15; D: NA; V: TRBV7-8; DNA: TGTGCCAGCAGCTTATCCCCTACAGGGAACTATGGCTACACCTTC; CDR3: CASSLSPTGNYGYTF
size: NA; J: TRBJ1-1; length: 13; D: NA; V: TRBV7-2; DNA: TGTGCCAGCAGCTTAGGCGGTGCAGCTGAAGCTTTCTTT; CDR3: CASSLGGAAEAFF
size: NA; J: TRBJ1-2; length: 12; D: NA; V: TRBV29-1; DNA: TGCAGCGTTGGTCGACAGGATTATGGCTACACCTTC; CDR3: CSVGRQDYGYTF
size: NA; J: TRBJ2-1; length: 14; D: NA; V: TRBV28; DNA: TGTGCCAGCAGTTTATACTCCGAGGGTAATGAGCAGTTCTTC; CDR3: CASSLYSEGNEQFF
size: NA; J: TRBJ1-1; length: 14; D: NA; V: TRBV5-1; DNA: TGCGCCAGCAGCCCGGGCCTGAGGGACACTGAAGCTTTCTTT; CDR3: CASSPGLRDTEAFF
size: NA; J: TRBJ2-5; length: 12; D: TRBD1; V: TRBV29-1; DNA: TGCAGCGTTGAATGGGGACAGCCGCCCCAGTACTTC; CDR3: CSVEWGQPPQYF
size: NA; J: TRBJ2-5; length: 15; D: TRBD2; V: TRBV11-3; DNA: TGTGCCAGCAGCGCCCGACTAGCGGGAGCGGAGACCCAGTACTTC; CDR3: CASSARLAGAETQYF
size: NA; J: TRBJ2-2; length: 14; D: NA; V: TRBV2; DNA: TGTGCCACTTCAGGACTCGCGAACACCGGGGAGCTGTTTTTT; CDR3: CATSGLANTGELFF
size: NA; J: TRBJ2-1; length: 11; D: NA; V: TRBV11-3; DNA: TGTGCCAGCAGCCAAGGCATAGAGCAGTTCTTC; CDR3: CASSQGIEQFF
size: NA; J: TRBJ2-1; length: 12; D: NA; V: TRBV28; DNA: TGTGCCAGCATTGACTACGGTAATGAGCAGTTCTTC; CDR3: CASIDYGNEQFF
size: once; J: TRBJ2-3; length: 14; D: NA; V: TRBV6-4; DNA: TGTGCCAGCAGTGTTTACGGGGGCCCAGGTACGCAGTATTTT; CDR3: CASSVYGGPGTQYF
size: NA; J: TRBJ1-4; length: 14; D: NA; V: TRBV29-1; DNA: TGCAGCGCGAGCCGGACGCGGGAGGATGAAAAACTGTTTTTT; CDR3: CSASRTREDEKLFF
size: NA; J: TRBJ2-3; length: 14; D: NA; V: TRBV5-1; DNA: TGCGCCAGCAGCTTGACTATTAGCACAGATACGCAGTATTTT; CDR3: CASSLTISTDTQYF
size: NA; J: TRBJ2-5; length: 15; D: NA; V: TRBV11-2; DNA: TGTGCCAGCAGCTTATATTGGAGCATGCAAGAGACCCAGTACTTC; CDR3: CASSLYWSMQETQYF
size: NA; J: TRBJ1-3; length: 15; D: TRBD1; V: TRBV28; DNA: TGTGCCAGCAGTTTAAGGGGGACAGGGGGCAACACCATATATTTT; CDR3: CASSLRGTGGNTIYF
size: once; J: TRBJ2-5; length: 12; D: TRBD1; V: TRBV29-1; DNA: TGCAGCGTCAAAACCAGGGGGGAGACCCAGTACTTC; CDR3: CSVKTRGETQYF
size: NA; J: TRBJ2-7; length: 15; D: NA; V: TRBV29-1; DNA: TGCAGCGCCCTGGGCAGGGAAAGTTTCCCCTACGAGCAGTACTTC; CDR3: CSALGRESFPYEQYF
size: NA; J: TRBJ2-1; length: 19; D: TRBD2; V: TRBV5-1; DNA: TGCGCCAGCAGCCCGGGTATTTTATCACTAGCGGGACACGGGGGTGAGCAGTTCTTC; CDR3: CASSPGILSLAGHGGEQFF
size: NA; J: TRBJ2-1; length: 14; D: NA; V: TRBV6-1; DNA: TGTGCCAGCAGTGAAGTGGGCCTAGACAATGAGCAGTTCTTC; CDR3: CASSEVGLDNEQFF
size: few; J: TRBJ2-1; length: 12; D: TRBD2; V: TRBV9; DNA: TGTGCCAGCAGCGTGGGGAGGGATGAGCAGTTCTTC; CDR3: CASSVGRDEQFF
size: NA; J: TRBJ2-3; length: 15; D: NA; V: TRBV6-1; DNA: TGTGCCAGCAGACGGGATGAGGGGAGCACAGATACGCAGTATTTT; CDR3: CASRRDEGSTDTQYF
size: NA; J: TRBJ2-7; length: 13; D: TRBD1; V: TRBV28; DNA: TGTGCCAGCAGTGGGGACAGGGGCTACGAGCAGTACTTC; CDR3: CASSGDRGYEQYF
size: NA; J: TRBJ1-3; length: 14; D: NA; V: TRBV25-1; DNA: TGCCCTGCCAGCAGTCCGGGTTCTGGAAACACCATATATTTT; CDR3: CPASSPGSGNTIYF
size: NA; J: TRBJ1-2; length: 15; D: TRBD1; V: TRBV7-9; DNA: TGTGCCAGCAGCCTTGGACAGGGCCGAGGGATTGGGTACACCTTC; CDR3: CASSLGQGRGIGYTF
size: NA; J: TRBJ2-2; length: 19; D: TRBD2; V: TRBV19; DNA: TGTGCCAGTAGTAGACTACCGGGACTAGCGACCAGGAACACCGGGGAGCTGTTTTTT; CDR3: CASSRLPGLATRNTGELFF
size: NA; J: TRBJ2-7; length: 14; D: NA; V: TRBV7-2; DNA: TGTGCCAGCAGCTTAGGAGGGTCTCTCTACGAGCAGTACTTC; CDR3: CASSLGGSLYEQYF
size: once; J: TRBJ2-3; length: 16; D: TRBD1; V: TRBV28; DNA: TGTGCCAGCAGTTCATTCAGGACAGGGAGCACAGATACGCAGTATTTT; CDR3: CASSSFRTGSTDTQYF
size: NA; J: TRBJ2-7; length: 11; D: NA; V: TRBV20-1; DNA: TGCAGTGCCAAGAGCGGGCACGAGCAGTACTTC; CDR3: CSAKSGHEQYF
size: NA; J: TRBJ1-2; length: 15; D: TRBD1; V: TRBV7-2; DNA: TGTGCCAGCAGCTCGCCCTCGACAGGGGCCTATGGCTACACCTTC; CDR3: CASSSPSTGAYGYTF
size: NA; J: TRBJ1-2; length: 13; D: NA; V: TRBV27; DNA: TGTGCCAGCAGTCCGAAAAACATCGATGGCTACACCTTC; CDR3: CASSPKNIDGYTF
size: NA; J: TRBJ1-2; length: 13; D: NA; V: TRBV6-1; DNA: TGTGCCGGCGGGGGGGTAGCTAACTATGGCTACACCTTC; CDR3: CAGGGVANYGYTF
size: NA; J: TRBJ2-7; length: 16; D: TRBD1; V: TRBV9; DNA: TGTGCCAGCAGCGCCCAGACAGGGGGCGCCCGAGACGAGCAGTACTTC; CDR3: CASSAQTGGARDEQYF
size: NA; J: TRBJ2-5; length: 16; D: TRBD2; V: TRBV7-9; DNA: TGTGCCAGCAGCTTAATAGCGGGAGGCCTCCAAGAGACCCAGTACTTC; CDR3: CASSLIAGGLQETQYF
size: few; J: TRBJ2-2; length: 16; D: TRBD1; V: TRBV10-3; DNA: TGTGCCATCAGTGAGTCTAACAGGGGGACCTCCGGGGAGCTGTTTTTT; CDR3: CAISESNRGTSGELFF
size: NA; J: TRBJ2-5; length: 13; D: NA; V: TRBV11-3; DNA: TGTGCCAGCAGTGGACAGCCCCAAGAGACCCAGTACTTC; CDR3: CASSGQPQETQYF
size: NA; J: TRBJ2-1; length: 13; D: NA; V: TRBV2; DNA: TGTGCCAGCAGTCCACCAAGGGGCAATGAGCAGTTCTTC; CDR3: CASSPPRGNEQFF
size: NA; J: TRBJ1-1; length: 13; D: NA; V: TRBV30; DNA: TGTGCCTGGGGAGGTAACAGGAACACTGAAGCTTTCTTT; CDR3: CAWGGNRNTEAFF
size: NA; J: TRBJ2-1; length: 14; D: TRBD2; V: TRBV6-4; DNA: TGTGCCAGCAGAGAGCGGGAGGGCCGTAATGAGCAGTTCTTC; CDR3: CASREREGRNEQFF